This TCR beta chain emerged from a study of shared clonotypes between healthy human individuals. Germline V gives CDR1 GTSNPN, CDR2 SVGIG (reference sequence). The CDR3 totals 12 residues. Between the trimmed V and J ends, which lost 2 bases and 0 bases, there was a span of 4 bases. Clones were read by immunoSEQ multiplex PCR, and TCRdb kept only the in-frame ones, dropping some. This table holds roughly 2.5 million clones, about 92% found once. This clone was seen more than once but under ten times. The antigen is undetermined. Other DNA sequences in this specimen translate into the identical CDR3. Study outcomes and limitations: In general, naive subsets displayed greater estimated richness than memory subsets did.

This clonotype originated in a young man in good health. This sequence joins TRBV30 and TRBJ1-1; D is unresolved. Material: naive CD4+ T cells sorted from blood. Subset defined: CD45RA+ positively selected. This CDR3 is CAWSLLNTEAFF. The DNA for the CDR3 is TGTGCCTGGAGTCTCCTGAACACTGAAGCTTTCTTT.